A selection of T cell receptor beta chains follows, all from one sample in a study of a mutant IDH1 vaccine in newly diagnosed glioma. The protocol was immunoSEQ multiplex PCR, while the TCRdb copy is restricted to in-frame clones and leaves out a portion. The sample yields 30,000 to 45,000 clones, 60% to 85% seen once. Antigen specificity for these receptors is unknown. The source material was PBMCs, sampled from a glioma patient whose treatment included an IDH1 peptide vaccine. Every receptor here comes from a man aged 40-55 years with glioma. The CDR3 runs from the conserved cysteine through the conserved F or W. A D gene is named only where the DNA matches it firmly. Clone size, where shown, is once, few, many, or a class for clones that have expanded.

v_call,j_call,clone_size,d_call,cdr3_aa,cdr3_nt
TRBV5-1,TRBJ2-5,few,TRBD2,CASSPDGGALTAGKTQYF,TGCGCCAGCAGCCCGGACGGGGGGGCCCTGACAGCGGGGAAGACCCAGTACTTC
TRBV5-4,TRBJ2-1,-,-,CASSPEPGYNEQFF,TGTGCCAGCAGCCCCGAGCCAGGGTACAATGAGCAGTTCTTC
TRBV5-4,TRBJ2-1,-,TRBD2,CASTLGLAGPKEQFF,TGTGCCAGCACCCTGGGACTAGCGGGGCCGAAGGAGCAGTTCTTC
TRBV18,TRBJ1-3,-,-,CASSPVPGDGNTIYF,TGTGCCAGCTCACCGGTCCCAGGGGACGGAAACACCATATATTTT
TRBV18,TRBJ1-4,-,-,CASSPSDIDNEKLFF,TGTGCCAGCTCACCATCAGACATAGATAATGAAAAACTGTTTTTT
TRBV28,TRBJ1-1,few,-,CASSLWWDTEAFF,TGTGCCAGCAGTTTATGGTGGGACACTGAAGCTTTCTTT
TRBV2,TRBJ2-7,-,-,CASSVSGTSYEQYF,TGTGCCAGCAGTGTGAGCGGAACCTCCTACGAGCAGTACTTC
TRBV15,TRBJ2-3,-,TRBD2,CATSRSAGSTDTQYF,TGTGCCACCAGCAGATCAGCGGGGAGCACAGATACGCAGTATTTT
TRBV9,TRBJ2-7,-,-,CASSVAFGYEQYF,TGTGCCAGCAGCGTAGCTTTCGGCTACGAGCAGTACTTC
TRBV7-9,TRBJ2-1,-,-,CASSPLVTYNEQFF,TGTGCCAGCAGCCCCCTAGTCACCTACAATGAGCAGTTCTTC
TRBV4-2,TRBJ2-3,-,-,CASSQDRASDTQYF,TGTGCCAGCAGCCAAGATCGGGCATCAGATACGCAGTATTTT
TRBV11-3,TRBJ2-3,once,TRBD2,CASSPGTSGYTDTQYF,TGTGCCAGCAGCCCGGGGACTAGCGGATACACAGATACGCAGTATTTT
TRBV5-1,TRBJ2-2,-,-,CASSLAEVDTGELFF,TGCGCCAGCAGCTTGGCGGAAGTGGACACCGGGGAGCTGTTTTTT
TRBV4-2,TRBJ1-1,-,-,CASSPEPGDLTNTEAFF,TGTGCCAGCAGCCCAGAACCAGGCGACCTGACGAACACTGAAGCTTTCTTT
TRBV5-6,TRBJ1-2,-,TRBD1,CASSFRQGFSGYTF,TGTGCCAGCAGCTTTAGACAGGGGTTTAGCGGCTACACCTTC
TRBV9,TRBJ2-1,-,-,CASSVAAVSSYNEQFF,TGTGCCAGCAGCGTAGCGGCGGTGAGCTCCTACAATGAGCAGTTCTTC
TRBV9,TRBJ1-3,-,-,CASSVDNGNTIYF,TGTGCCAGCAGCGTCGACAACGGAAACACCATATATTTT
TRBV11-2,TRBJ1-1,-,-,CASSLDRVTEAFF,TGTGCCAGCAGCTTAGATAGGGTCACTGAAGCTTTCTTT
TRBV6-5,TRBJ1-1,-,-,CASSSRGGMNTEAFF,TGTGCCAGCAGTTCCAGGGGTGGGATGAACACTGAAGCTTTCTTT
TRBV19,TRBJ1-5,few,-,CASVQSLGGTQPQHF,TGTGCCAGTGTTCAGTCGCTGGGGGGAACTCAGCCCCAGCATTTT
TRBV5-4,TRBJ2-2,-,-,CASSLGGLNTGELFF,TGTGCCAGCAGCTTGGGCGGCCTGAACACCGGGGAGCTGTTTTTT
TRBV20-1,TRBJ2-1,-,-,CSAAIYNEQFF,TGCAGTGCCGCGATCTACAATGAGCAGTTCTTC
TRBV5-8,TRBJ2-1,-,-,CASSLVPEQFF,TGTGCCAGCAGCTTGGTTCCTGAGCAGTTCTTC
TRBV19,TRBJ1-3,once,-,CASSTLPTAGNTIYF,TGTGCCAGTAGTACCCTTCCGACAGCTGGAAACACCATATATTTT
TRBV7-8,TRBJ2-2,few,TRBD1,CASSFDRDTGELFF,TGTGCCAGCAGCTTTGACAGGGACACCGGGGAGCTGTTTTTT
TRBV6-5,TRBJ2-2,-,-,CASTESGELFF,TGTGCCAGCACAGAGAGCGGGGAGCTGTTTTTT
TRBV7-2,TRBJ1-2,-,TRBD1,CASTRPGQVGGYTF,TGTGCCAGCACCCGCCCGGGACAGGTGGGAGGCTACACCTTC
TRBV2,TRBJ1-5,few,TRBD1,CASSATGAPSQPQHF,TGTGCCAGCAGTGCGACAGGGGCCCCATCACAGCCCCAGCATTTT
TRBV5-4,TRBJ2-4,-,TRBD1,CASSARTGINIQYF,TGTGCCAGCAGCGCCCGGACAGGGATTAACATTCAGTACTTC
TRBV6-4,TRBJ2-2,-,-,CASSDSRDGGTGELFF,TGTGCCAGCAGTGACTCGAGGGATGGAGGCACCGGGGAGCTGTTTTTT
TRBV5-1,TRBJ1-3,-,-,CASSVDSGAGNTIYF,TGCGCCAGCAGCGTCGACTCAGGGGCTGGAAACACCATATATTTT
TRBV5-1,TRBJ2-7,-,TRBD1,CASSSGTGNYEQYF,TGCGCCAGCAGCTCTGGGACAGGGAACTACGAGCAGTACTTC
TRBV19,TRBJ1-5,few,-,CASSILGNQPQHF,TGTGCCAGTAGTATCCTCGGGAATCAGCCCCAGCATTTT
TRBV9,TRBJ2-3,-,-,CASSVRDLTDTQYF,TGTGCCAGCAGCGTTCGGGACTTAACAGATACGCAGTATTTT
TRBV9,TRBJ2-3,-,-,CASSRQVTDTQYF,TGTGCCAGCAGCCGGCAGGTCACAGATACGCAGTATTTT
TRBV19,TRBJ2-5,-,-,CASSPGTRPQETQYF,TGTGCCAGTAGTCCCGGGACTCGCCCCCAAGAGACCCAGTACTTC